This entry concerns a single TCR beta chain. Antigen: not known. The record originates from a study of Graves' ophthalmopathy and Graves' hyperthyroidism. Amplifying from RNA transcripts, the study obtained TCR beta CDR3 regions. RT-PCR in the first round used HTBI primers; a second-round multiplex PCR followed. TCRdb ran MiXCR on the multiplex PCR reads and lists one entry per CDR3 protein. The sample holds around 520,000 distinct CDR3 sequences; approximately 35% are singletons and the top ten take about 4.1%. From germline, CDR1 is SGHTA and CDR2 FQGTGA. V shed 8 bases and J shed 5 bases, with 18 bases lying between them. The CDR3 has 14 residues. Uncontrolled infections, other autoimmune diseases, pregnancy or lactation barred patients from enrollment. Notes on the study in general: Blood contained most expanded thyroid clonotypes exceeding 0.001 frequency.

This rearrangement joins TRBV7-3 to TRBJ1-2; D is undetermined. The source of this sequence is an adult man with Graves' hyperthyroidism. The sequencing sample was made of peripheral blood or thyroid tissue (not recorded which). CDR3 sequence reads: CASSPFSEEYGYTF. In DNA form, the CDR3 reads TGTGCCAGCTCACCATTCAGTGAAGAATATGGCTACACCTTC.